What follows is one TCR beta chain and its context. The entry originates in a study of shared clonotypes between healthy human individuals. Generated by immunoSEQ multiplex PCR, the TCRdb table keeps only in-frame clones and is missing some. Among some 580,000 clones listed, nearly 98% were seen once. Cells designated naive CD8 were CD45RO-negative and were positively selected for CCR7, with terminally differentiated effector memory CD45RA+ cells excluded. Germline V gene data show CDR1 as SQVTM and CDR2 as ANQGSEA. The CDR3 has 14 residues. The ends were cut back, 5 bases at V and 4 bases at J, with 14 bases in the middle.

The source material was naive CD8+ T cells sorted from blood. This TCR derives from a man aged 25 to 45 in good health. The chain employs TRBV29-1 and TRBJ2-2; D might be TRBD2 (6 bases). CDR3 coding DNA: TGCAGCGTTTTGTCCGGGACTGGCACCGGGGAGCTGTTTTTT. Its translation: CSVLSGTGTGELFF.